This is a list of T cell receptor beta chains from one sample in a study of blood T cell repertoires in COVID-19. The protocol was immunoSEQ multiplex PCR, while the TCRdb copy is restricted to in-frame clones and leaves out a portion. The table lists approximately 380,000 clones, 70% to 90% of them singletons. The sequenced sample was PBMCs or T cells enriched from blood (not recorded which). Receptors were obtained from a woman younger than 30 who had recovered from COVID-19. Both conserved end residues are part of each CDR3. D genes are given only for firm matches. Only part of the rows carry a size: once, few, many, or a class if the clone is expanded.

CDR3 protein,CDR3 DNA,V gene,clone size,D gene,J gene,CDR3 length
CASSLVQDSGANVLTF,TGTGCCAGCAGCTTAGTCCAGGACTCTGGGGCCAACGTCCTGACTTTC,TRBV11-2,NA,NA,TRBJ2-6,16
CASREAAQETQYF,TGTGCCAGCAGGGAGGCAGCGCAAGAGACCCAGTACTTC,TRBV6-5,NA,NA,TRBJ2-5,13
CASSPDGTSGGPGTGELFF,TGTGCCAGCAGCCCGGACGGGACTAGCGGGGGGCCAGGCACCGGGGAGCTGTTTTTT,TRBV7-8,NA,TRBD2,TRBJ2-2,19
CASSYMTGTGLYGYTF,TGTGCCAGCAGTTACATGACTGGGACAGGGCTCTATGGCTACACCTTC,TRBV6-5,NA,TRBD1,TRBJ1-2,16
CASSWDMDTQYF,TGCGCCAGCAGCTGGGACATGGATACGCAGTATTTT,TRBV5-1,NA,NA,TRBJ2-3,12
CASSPGQGSQPQHF,TGTGCCAGCAGTCCCGGACAGGGGAGTCAGCCCCAGCATTTT,TRBV27,NA,TRBD1,TRBJ1-5,14
CASTPGFGSETQYF,TGTGCCAGCACCCCGGGGTTTGGCTCAGAGACCCAGTACTTC,TRBV6-6,NA,NA,TRBJ2-5,14
CASSLLGGTEAFF,TGTGCCAGCAGTTTATTGGGGGGCACTGAAGCTTTCTTT,TRBV12-3/TRBV12-4,once,NA,TRBJ1-1,13
CASVPGQGGSPLHF,TGTGCCAGTGTACCGGGACAGGGCGGTTCACCCCTCCACTTT,TRBV28,once,TRBD1,TRBJ1-6,14
CASSLVRGLRNQPQHF,TGTGCCAGCAGTTTAGTCAGGGGGCTTCGAAATCAGCCCCAGCATTTT,TRBV28,NA,TRBD1,TRBJ1-5,16
CASSIKGAFTEAFF,TGTGCCAGTAGTATTAAGGGGGCTTTCACTGAAGCTTTCTTT,TRBV19,NA,TRBD1,TRBJ1-1,14
CASSSLTGLNYGYTF,TGTGCCAGCAGCTCATTGACAGGGCTTAACTATGGCTACACCTTC,TRBV7-9,NA,TRBD1,TRBJ1-2,15
CASSKPRQGPRGYTF,TGTGCCAGCAGCAAACCAAGACAGGGACCCAGGGGCTACACCTTC,TRBV21-1,NA,NA,TRBJ1-2,15
CASRPAGIGSPLHF,TGTGCCAGCAGGCCTGCCGGGATAGGTTCACCCCTCCACTTT,TRBV7-2,NA,NA,TRBJ1-6,14
CATSRGPSEAKNIQYF,TGTGCCACCAGCAGAGGCCCCAGCGAGGCCAAAAACATTCAGTACTTC,TRBV15,NA,NA,TRBJ2-4,16
CAWTPPRSGGGNQPQHF,TGTGCCTGGACACCCCCAAGGTCCGGGGGAGGAAATCAGCCCCAGCATTTT,TRBV30,NA,NA,TRBJ1-5,17
CASSLGVRRGGDETQYF,TGTGCTAGCAGCTTAGGTGTGAGGCGGGGGGGCGACGAGACCCAGTACTTC,TRBV7-7,once,TRBD2,TRBJ2-5,17
CSAVQGKGSHLTDTQYF,TGCAGCGCCGTACAGGGGAAGGGATCCCACTTAACAGATACGCAGTATTTT,TRBV29-1,NA,TRBD1,TRBJ2-3,17
CASSQPGLAGGPRTGELFF,TGCGCCAGCAGCCAACCGGGACTAGCGGGGGGGCCGAGGACCGGGGAGCTGTTTTTT,TRBV4-1,NA,TRBD2,TRBJ2-2,19
CASSPGTSAISYEQYF,TGCGCCAGCAGCCCCGGGACTAGCGCAATCTCCTACGAGCAGTACTTC,TRBV5-1,NA,TRBD2,TRBJ2-7,16
CASSAFRDRDTQYF,TGTGCCAGCAGCGCCTTTCGGGACAGAGATACGCAGTATTTT,TRBV9,NA,TRBD1,TRBJ2-3,14
CGSGHTITTGELFF,TGTGGATCGGGTCATACCATCACCACCGGGGAGCTGTTTTTT,TRBV19,NA,NA,TRBJ2-2,14
CSVPQRGGETQYF,TGCAGCGTGCCCCAGAGGGGGGGGGAGACCCAGTACTTC,TRBV29-1,NA,NA,TRBJ2-5,13
CASSTPAWTPRNQPQHF,TGTGCCAGTAGTACCCCGGCCTGGACACCAAGGAATCAGCCCCAGCATTTT,TRBV19,once,NA,TRBJ1-5,17
CASSVSGGGPLYNEQFF,TGTGCCAGCAGCGTAAGCGGGGGGGGCCCCTTATACAATGAGCAGTTCTTC,TRBV9,NA,TRBD2,TRBJ2-1,17
CATSRGRQGISGANVLTF,TGTGCCACCAGCAGAGGCCGACAGGGAATTTCTGGGGCCAACGTCCTGACTTTC,TRBV15,NA,TRBD1,TRBJ2-6,18
CASSFSDNEKLFF,TGTGCCAGCAGTTTCAGTGATAATGAAAAACTGTTTTTT,TRBV6-5,NA,NA,TRBJ1-4,13
CASSPNTSGANVLTF,TGTGCCAGCTCACCAAACACCTCTGGGGCCAACGTCCTGACTTTC,TRBV18,NA,NA,TRBJ2-6,15
CASSEGGSGASYNEQFF,TGCGCCAGCAGTGAAGGGGGTAGCGGGGCTTCCTACAATGAGCAGTTCTTC,TRBV10-1,NA,TRBD2,TRBJ2-1,17
CASSWGHPYEQYF,TGTGCCAGCAGCTGGGGACACCCCTACGAGCAGTACTTC,TRBV5-6,NA,NA,TRBJ2-7,13
CASSVAPAGVYNEQFF,TGTGCCAGCAGCGTAGCACCAGCGGGGGTATACAATGAGCAGTTCTTC,TRBV9,NA,TRBD2,TRBJ2-1,16
CASRQGTFYGNTIYF,TGTGCCAGTAGACAGGGGACCTTCTACGGAAACACCATATATTTT,TRBV19,NA,TRBD1,TRBJ1-3,15